The 21 T cell receptor beta chains in this list originate from one sample, sequenced in a study of a mutant IDH1 vaccine in newly diagnosed glioma. Produced via immunoSEQ multiplex PCR; TCRdb's table is partial and in-frame only. The sample contains 70,000 to 100,000 clones, approximately 80% of which appear only once. Time point: baseline, week 1 (first vaccination visit). Treatment noted: pre-vaccination baseline after standard-of-care therapy. The starting material was PBMCs, obtained from a glioma patient treated with radiotherapy, temozolomide or both. The receptors here all came from a man aged 40-49 years with glioma. Some clones in this sample may be carry-over from other donors' samples.

This clone was detected only once. This chain uses TRBV5-1 with TRBJ1-1, with D perhaps TRBD1 (5 bases). Trimming took 1 base from V and 6 from J, leaving 13 bases between them. CDR1 SGHRS and CDR2 YFSETQ come from the germline V gene. CDR3 size: 14 residues. For the CDR3, the DNA is TGCGCCAGCAGCTTGTGGGGCATGTCGGCTGAAGCTTTCTTT. It yields the protein CASSLWGMSAEAFF. The variable domain in full, with the rest retrieved from reference TRBV5-1 and TRBJ1-1, is KAGVTQTPRYLIKTRGQQVTLSCSPISGHRSVSWYQQTPGQGLQFLFEYFSETQRNKGNFPGRFSGRQFSNSRSEMNVSTLELGDSALYLCASSLWGMSAEAFFGQGTRLTVV.

This chain joins TRBV4-2 and TRBJ1-6, with TRBD1 matching 11 bases. V was clipped by 0 bases and J by 7 bases; unmatched bases: 5. The CDR3 runs to 17 residues. Germline-derived CDR1 and CDR2 are LGHNA and YNFKEQ. In DNA form, the CDR3 reads TGTGCCAGCAGCCAAGAAGGACAGGGGGCTGGAAATTCACCCCTCCACTTT. Translation: CASSQEGQGAGNSPLHF.

The chain's CDR3 is CASSSRPGQGGEQYF. CDR3 sequence (DNA): TGTGCCAGCAGCTCGAGACCGGGACAGGGGGGCGAGCAGTACTTC. This sequence joins TRBV27 and TRBJ2-7; 11 nucleotides line up with TRBD1. CDR3 size: 15 residues. From germline, CDR1 is MNHEY and CDR2 SMNVEV (reference sequence). V dropped 6 bases and J dropped 6; count of bases not matched to a gene: 10.

This clone was seen a single time. The chain has TRBV4-2 and TRBJ1-4; 7 bases line up with TRBD1. Germline CDR1 LGHNA, CDR2 YNFKEQ. With 1 base clipped from V and 6 bases from J, the junction kept 8 bases outside the gene matches. There are 16 residues in the CDR3. In nucleotides, the CDR3 is TGTGCCAGCAGCCAAGCTGTGGCCAGGGGGGATGAAAAACTGTTTTTT. It translates to CASSQAVARGDEKLFF.

The CDR3 sequence: CASSQEGARGANEQFF. The CDR3 bases are TGCGCCAGCAGCCAAGAAGGAGCTAGGGGGGCTAATGAGCAGTTCTTC. This chain uses TRBV4-1 with TRBJ2-1; D may correspond to TRBD1 or TRBD2 (6 bases each). In germline, CDR1 is MGHRA, CDR2 YSYEKL. The CDR3 runs 16 residues. Trimming cost V 0 bases and J 7 bases, with 16 bases left between them.

The chain employs TRBV15 and TRBJ1-1; no definite D call. CDR1 is LNHNV and CDR2 is YYDKDF in the germline V gene (reference sequence). The CDR3 loop spans 14 amino acids. V lost 5 bases and J 7 bases, leaving 17 bases between the germline ends. CDR3 nucleotides: TGTGCCACCAGCGGGGATACACCCGTTGTTGAAGCTTTCTTT. Protein sequence: CATSGDTPVVEAFF.

The chain has TRBV18 and TRBJ1-1; D might be TRBD1 (5 bases). Germline CDR1 KGHSH, CDR2 LQKENI. The CDR3 extends over 12 amino acids. Trimming pared 1 base from V and 8 bases from J, leaving 8 bases between. The CDR3 DNA is TGTGCCAGCTCACCACTCGGGGGGGAAGCTTTCTTT. Residues: CASSPLGGEAFF.

V and J are TRBV4-1 and TRBJ1-4, with 7 bases matching TRBD1. V lost 4 bases, J lost 5 bases, and 7 bases stayed unmatched. The germline V gene encodes CDR1 MGHRA and CDR2 YSYEKL. The length of the CDR3 is 15 residues. DNA of the CDR3: TGCGCCAGCAGCCGGTCGGGACAGAGCAATGAAAAACTGTTTTTT. The encoded protein is CASSRSGQSNEKLFF.

V gene TRBV9 combines with J gene TRBJ2-3, with D unclear. The CDR3 is made up of 12 amino acids. Germline CDR1 is SGDLS and CDR2 is YYNGEE. Trimming pared 7 bases from V and 4 bases from J, leaving 10 bases between. For the CDR3, the DNA is TGTGCCAGCGGGGTCTCGGCAGATACGCAGTATTTT. Translated, it gives CASGVSADTQYF.

The chain has TRBV19 and TRBJ2-7, with D maybe TRBD2 (7 bases). The V gene lost 3 bases and the J gene lost 7 bases, with 19 bases spanning the gap. Germline CDR1 reads LNHDA; CDR2 reads SQIVND (reference sequence). The CDR3 contains 15 residues. CDR3 in amino acids: CASSIGGGGLWEQYF. CDR3 in DNA: TGTGCCAGTAGTATCGGGGGCGGGGGCCTCTGGGAGCAGTACTTC.

This clone was found many times. This sample includes further DNA sequences coding for the same CDR3. This CDR3 reads CASSLSTDTQYF. The CDR3 DNA is TGTGCCAGCAGCCTGTCGACAGATACGCAGTATTTT. The rearrangement uses TRBV7-6 and TRBJ2-3; no clear D. The V end was cut by 5 bases, the J end by 3 bases, with 6 bases between. CDR3 length: 12 residues. In germline, CDR1 is SGHVS, CDR2 FNYEAQ.

The V call is TRBV6-5, the J call TRBJ2-7; 8 bases match TRBD1. V shed 6 bases and J 2 bases; nucleotides not matched to a gene: 3. CDR1 MNHEY and CDR2 SVGAGI come from the germline V gene. This CDR3 has 13 residues. The DNA of the CDR3 is TGTGCCAGCAGCCCGACAGGGGCCTACGAGCAGTACTTC. Protein product: CASSPTGAYEQYF.

The chain has TRBV10-3 and TRBJ2-6, with D possibly TRBD2 on 6 matching bases. V was pared by 7 bases and J by 4 bases, with 11 bases between. CDR3 length: 14 amino acids. Germline values: CDR1 ENHRY, CDR2 SYGVKD. The CDR3, as DNA: TGTGCCATCAAGGGCGGGACGGGGGCCAACGTCCTGACTTTC. Its translation: CAIKGGTGANVLTF.

The chain is built from TRBV10-3 and TRBJ1-1; tentatively, D is TRBD1 (6 bases). Trimming left V 2 bases short and J 3 bases short, with 13 bases between. The CDR3 is made up of 15 amino acids. Germline CDR1 ENHRY, CDR2 SYGVKD. DNA of the CDR3: TGTGCCATCAGTGAGCGCAGGGGAAAGGACACTGAAGCTTTCTTT. Protein sequence: CAISERRGKDTEAFF.

The V and J genes are TRBV5-4 and TRBJ2-3; TRBD2 agrees at 14 bases. The CDR3 sequence is 17 residues long. The ends lost 4 bases at V and 6 bases at J; junction bases unmatched: 10. CDR1 and CDR2 from the germline V gene are SGHNT and YYREEE (reference sequence). CDR3 sequence reads: CASSVPGLAGGGDTQYF. CDR3 in DNA: TGTGCCAGCAGCGTGCCTGGACTAGCGGGGGGCGGTGATACGCAGTATTTT.

The gene calls are TRBV5-4 and TRBJ1-4; D is perhaps TRBD1 (5 bases). Germline loops: CDR1 SGHNT, CDR2 YYREEE (reference sequence). The CDR3 spans 13 residues. V dropped 4 bases and J dropped 7 bases, with 11 bases sitting between them. The CDR3 loop is CASSPGGREKLFF. The CDR3 nucleotides read TGTGCCAGCAGCCCGGGGGGTCGTGAAAAACTGTTTTTT.

Here the CDR3 reads CASSLAIRPGRVNEQFF. CDR3 bases: TGCGCCAGCAGCTTGGCCATTCGTCCAGGCCGGGTCAATGAGCAGTTCTTC. The chain recombines TRBV5-1 with TRBJ2-1, with unresolved D. Trimming left V 0 bases short and J 6 bases short, with 19 bases between. Germline V CDR1 and CDR2: SGHRS, YFSETQ. The CDR3 spans 17 residues.

This clone was counted between two and nine times. The rearrangement links TRBV6-5 to TRBJ1-5, with a possible D match to TRBD1 (6 bases). The CDR3 is 14 residues long. Deletions cut 5 bases from V and 3 bases from J, with 11 bases between. Germline V CDR1 and CDR2: MNHEY, SVGAGI. CDR3 in DNA: TGTGCCAGCAGTCAGGGGTTTGACAATCAGCCCCAGCATTTT. Its translation is CASSQGFDNQPQHF.

This clone was seen more than once but under ten times. The chain carries TRBV10-1 and TRBJ1-1; D remains ambiguous. CDR1 WNHNN and CDR2 SYGVQD come from the germline V gene (reference sequence). V gave up 3 bases and J gave up 7 bases, with 12 bases separating them. The CDR3 has 13 amino acids. The CDR3 region has the DNA TGCGCCAGCAGTGATCTCGAGTCCGGTGAAGCTTTCTTT. Residues: CASSDLESGEAFF.

The V call is TRBV9, the J call TRBJ2-3; maybe TRBD1 (5 bases). V was pared by 5 bases and J by 1 base, with 8 bases between. CDR1 and CDR2 from the germline V gene are SGDLS and YYNGEE. This CDR3 is 13 amino acids long. The CDR3 sequence is CASREQGTDTQYF. CDR3 in DNA: TGTGCCAGCAGGGAACAGGGCACAGATACGCAGTATTTT.

This clone appeared once. The V call is TRBV5-1, the J call TRBJ1-6; possibly TRBD1 for D (5 bases). V lost 8 bases to trimming and J lost 9 bases, with 21 bases between them. Germline CDR1 reads SGHRS; CDR2 reads YFSETQ. The CDR3 sequence is 15 residues long. The CDR3 region is CASGDGDSARSPLHF. The CDR3 coding sequence is TGCGCCAGTGGGGACGGGGATTCGGCTCGTTCACCCCTCCACTTT.